This passage covers 24 T cell receptor beta chains from one sample sequenced in a study of T cells after somatic rescue of genetic block. The method was immunoSEQ multiplex PCR; TCRdb's version includes in-frame clones alone and lacks a portion of them. The sample includes under 150,000 clones, about 89% of them seen just once. Sequencing was carried out using peripheral blood mononuclear cells (PBMCs). These receptors originate from a woman between 18 and 30 years old.

The chain couples TRBV5-1 to TRBJ2-5; 12 bases are a match to TRBD2. Germline V gives CDR1 SGHRS, CDR2 YFSETQ. The CDR3 is 15 residues long. V shed 5 bases, J shed 2 bases, and the junction held 4 bases outside the gene matches. The DNA for the CDR3 is TGCGCCAGCAGACTAGCGGGGGGACCTCAAGAGACCCAGTACTTC. Protein sequence: CASRLAGGPQETQYF.

This clone was seen just once. The chain couples TRBV5-1 to TRBJ2-5; D possibly uses TRBD1 or TRBD2 (6 bases each). Germline values: CDR1 SGHRS, CDR2 YFSETQ. The CDR3 is 15 amino acids. The V end lost 0 bases, the J end lost 1 base, and 10 bases lay between the germline ends. CDR3 loop: CASSLAGAIQETQYF. CDR3 DNA sequence: TGCGCCAGCAGCTTGGCGGGGGCCATCCAAGAGACCCAGTACTTC.

The genes are TRBV18 and TRBJ2-1; D perhaps matches TRBD1 (6 bases). Germline-derived CDR1 and CDR2 are KGHSH and LQKENI. This CDR3 is 15 amino acids long. V lost 4 bases and J lost 4, with 14 bases in between. In DNA, the CDR3 is TGTGCCAGCTCACGGACAGTCGGGGCATACAATGAGCAGTTCTTC. Translating it yields CASSRTVGAYNEQFF.

The chain uses TRBV10-3 and TRBJ1-2; TRBD1 matches 10 bases. The V segment lost 10 bases and the J segment 8 bases; nucleotides outside the gene matches: 25. Germline lookup yields CDR1 ENHRY and CDR2 SYGVKD. The CDR3 is 18 residues long. The chain's CDR3 is CASYMSSSVGTGVRGYTF. The CDR3 DNA is TGTGCCAGCTACATGAGTAGTTCGGTCGGGACAGGGGTTAGAGGCTACACCTTC.

V gene TRBV6-1 combines with J gene TRBJ2-1; D might be TRBD2 (6 bases). Germline V CDR1 and CDR2: MNHNS, SASEGT. Trimming removed 3 bases at V and 10 bases at J, with 13 bases between. This CDR3 region has 13 residues. CDR3 nucleotides: TGTGCCAGCAGTGACAGGGTACGGGGGGAGCAGTTCTTC. It codes for CASSDRVRGEQFF.

This clone was seen more than once but under ten times. The gene calls are TRBV27 and TRBJ1-5; TRBD1 might be the D (5 bases). The CDR3 has 13 amino acids. CDR1 is MNHEY, CDR2 SMNVEV, per germline (reference sequence). V was cut by 5 bases and J by 7 bases, with 12 bases left in between. As DNA, the CDR3 is TGTGCCAGCAGTATCAGGGCCAACCAGCCCCAGCATTTT. It codes for CASSIRANQPQHF.

V and J are TRBV2 and TRBJ1-4, with 8 bases fitting TRBD1. Germline V CDR1 and CDR2: SNHLY, FYNNEI. V shed 7 bases and J 3 bases; nucleotides not matched to a gene: 7. The CDR3 consists of 15 residues. The CDR3 spells CASKVGQAANEKLFF. The CDR3 DNA follows: TGTGCCAGCAAAGTGGGACAGGCTGCTAATGAAAAACTGTTTTTT. The full variable domain, completed using reference TRBV2 and TRBJ1-4, is EPEVTQTPSHQVTQMGQEVILRCVPISNHLYFYWYRQILGQKVEFLVSFYNNEISEKSEIFDDQFSVERPDGSNFTLKIRSTKLEDSAMYFCASKVGQAANEKLFFGSGTQLSVL.

The V and J genes are TRBV18 and TRBJ1-1; no firm D call. The CDR3 spans 14 residues. Germline V gene lookup returns CDR1 KGHSH and CDR2 LQKENI. V lost 2 bases, J lost 2 bases, and 9 bases lay in between. CDR3 in DNA: TGTGCCAGCTCACCAATTCCGGGTAACACTGAAGCTTTCTTT. This codes for CASSPIPGNTEAFF.

The table lists this clone with a few counts. The gene calls are TRBV7-2 and TRBJ1-1, with no clear D. Germline values: CDR1 SGHTA, CDR2 FQGNSA. V shed 1 base and J shed 1 base, with 7 bases lying between them. The CDR3 runs 14 residues. CDR3 nucleotide sequence: TGTGCCAGCAGCTTAGACCCAACGAACACTGAAGCTTTCTTT. Protein sequence: CASSLDPTNTEAFF.

The V gene is TRBV5-4, the J gene TRBJ1-5; a weak D match, TRBD1 (6 bases). V shed 4 bases and J shed 3 bases, with 8 bases lying between them. From germline, CDR1 is SGHNT and CDR2 YYREEE (reference sequence). The length of the CDR3 is 13 residues. This chain's CDR3 is CASSRDNNQPQHF. DNA for the CDR3: TGTGCCAGCAGCAGGGACAACAATCAGCCCCAGCATTTT.

The chain couples TRBV4-2 to TRBJ1-1; D is perhaps TRBD1 (5 bases). Germline V CDR1 and CDR2: LGHNA, YNFKEQ. CDR3 size: 15 residues. Deletions cut 1 base from V and 3 bases from J, with 12 bases between. CDR3 sequence: CASSQADQGDTEAFF. The CDR3 bases are TGTGCCAGCAGCCAAGCGGATCAGGGAGACACTGAAGCTTTCTTT.

The chain joins TRBV4-3 to TRBJ2-3; D is possibly TRBD2 (7 bases). The germline CDR1 and CDR2 sequences are LGHNA and YSLEER. The V end lost 0 bases, the J end lost 1 base, and 11 bases lay between the germline ends. The CDR3 covers 16 residues. The CDR3 loop reads CASSQDRGAGTDTQYF. The CDR3 coding sequence is TGCGCCAGCAGCCAAGATCGGGGGGCCGGCACAGATACGCAGTATTTT.

The V gene is TRBV2, the J gene TRBJ1-5; 7 bases are a match to TRBD1. The CDR3 is made up of 16 amino acids. The trim removed 2 bases at V and 4 bases at J, leaving 8 bases unmatched. Germline CDR1 reads SNHLY; CDR2 reads FYNNEI. CDR3 sequence: CASSEYRGGRNQPQHF. CDR3 in DNA: TGTGCCAGCAGTGAATACAGAGGGGGCAGAAATCAGCCCCAGCATTTT.

CDR3 loop: CASSGGTGTDTQYF. The DNA for the CDR3 is TGCGCCAGCTCAGGGGGGACCGGGACAGATACGCAGTATTTT. This chain uses TRBV5-1 with TRBJ2-3, with D possibly TRBD1 on 7 matching bases. The CDR3 extends over 14 amino acids. Germline values: CDR1 SGHRS, CDR2 YFSETQ. The germline V and J ends were trimmed by 7 bases and 3 bases, with 15 bases remaining between them.

The chain has TRBV18 and TRBJ1-4; D unresolved. Germline V gives CDR1 KGHSH, CDR2 LQKENI. The CDR3 totals 20 residues. The V end lost 0 bases, the J end lost 11 bases, and 31 bases lay between the germline ends. This CDR3 reads CASSPPIDDVAGGLMRKLFF. Written as DNA, the CDR3 is TGTGCCAGCTCACCACCTATCGACGATGTGGCCGGAGGCTTAATGAGGAAACTGTTTTTT.

The J gene is TRBJ1-2, the V gene TRBV4-2; no definite D call. V lost 5 bases to trimming and J lost 3 bases, with 16 bases between them. CDR3 length: 15 amino acids. Per the germline V gene, CDR1 is LGHNA and CDR2 is YNFKEQ. The CDR3 spells CASSYQSEAHYGYTF. CDR3 coding DNA: TGTGCCAGCAGCTATCAGAGCGAGGCCCACTATGGCTACACCTTC.

The chain employs TRBV29-1 and TRBJ2-3, with TRBD1 matching over 7 bases. The CDR3 contains 15 residues. Looked up from germline, CDR1 is SQVTM and CDR2 is ANQGSEA. The junction had 7 bases not matched to a gene; V was cut back by 4 bases and J by 0 bases. The CDR3 region has the DNA TGCAGCGTTGGACAGGGACCCACTAGCACAGATACGCAGTATTTT. Protein product: CSVGQGPTSTDTQYF.

This rearrangement joins TRBV27 to TRBJ2-3, with 9 bases matching TRBD2. The V segment lost 0 bases and the J segment 6 bases; nucleotides outside the gene matches: 10. CDR1 is MNHEY, CDR2 SMNVEV, per germline (reference sequence). This CDR3 contains 17 residues. CDR3 in DNA: TGTGCCAGCAGTTTATCCTACCCGGGACTAGCTTCTGATACGCAGTATTTT. It encodes CASSLSYPGLASDTQYF.

The V call is TRBV7-9, the J call TRBJ2-5; 7 nucleotides line up with TRBD2. Germline CDR1 reads SEHNR; CDR2 reads FQNEAQ (reference sequence). This CDR3 is built from 14 residues. V dropped 3 bases and J dropped 0; count of bases not matched to a gene: 1. DNA of the CDR3: TGTGCCAGCAGCTTCGGGGGGTACCAAGAGACCCAGTACTTC. Its protein is CASSFGGYQETQYF. Full variable domain (rest looked up from reference TRBV7-9 and TRBJ2-5): DTGVSQNPRHKITKRGQNVTFRCDPISEHNRLYWYRQTLGQGPEFLTYFQNEAQLEKSRLLSDRFSAERPKGSFSTLEIQRTEQGDSAMYLCASSFGGYQETQYFGPGTRLLVL.

The chain combines TRBV7-8 with TRBJ2-7; 11 bases are a match to TRBD1. The germline V gene has CDR1 SGHVS and CDR2 FQNEAQ. Losses at the gene ends were 3 bases for V and 5 bases for J; bases not matched to a gene: 12. CDR3 length equals 17 residues. CDR3 sequence: CASSFRIVGTGGDEQYF. CDR3 bases: TGTGCCAGCAGCTTTAGGATCGTTGGGACAGGGGGGGACGAGCAGTACTTC.

This clone was detected a few times. The chain couples TRBV13 to TRBJ1-6; D is perhaps TRBD1 (5 bases). The germline V gene encodes CDR1 PRHDT and CDR2 FYEKMQ (reference sequence). The ends were cut back, 11 bases at V and 6 bases at J, with 17 bases in the middle. This CDR3 contains 14 residues. As DNA, the CDR3 is TGTGCCTGGCCGGAGGGGTCCCTTAATTCACCCCTCCACTTT. This translates into CAWPEGSLNSPLHF.

The V call is TRBV30, the J call TRBJ2-1; 9 bases are a match to TRBD2. The CDR3 contains 15 residues. Germline CDR1 GTSNPN, CDR2 SVGIG (reference sequence). Germline trimming cut 3 bases from V and 0 bases from J; bases unmatched to any gene: 3. The CDR3 here is CAWRRRGGSYNEQFF. In DNA form, the CDR3 reads TGTGCCTGGAGAAGGCGGGGGGGCTCCTACAATGAGCAGTTCTTC.

The V gene is TRBV5-1, the J gene TRBJ1-3, with 10 bases lining up with TRBD1. CDR3 length equals 15 residues. Germline assignment: CDR1 SGHRS and CDR2 YFSETQ. Germline trimming cut 4 bases from V and 4 bases from J; bases unmatched to any gene: 5. This chain's CDR3 is CASSLRTGGGNTIYF. CDR3 DNA: TGCGCCAGCAGCCTGCGGACAGGGGGAGGAAACACCATATATTTT.

The chain has TRBV19 and TRBJ1-1, with 7 bases fitting TRBD1. Germline CDR1 LNHDA, CDR2 SQIVND (reference sequence). Losses at the gene ends were 5 bases for V and 10 bases for J; bases not matched to a gene: 13. This CDR3 region has 14 residues. CDR3 residues: CASSASTGPGPAFF. In nucleotides, the CDR3 is TGTGCCAGTAGTGCCTCGACAGGGCCGGGTCCAGCTTTCTTT.